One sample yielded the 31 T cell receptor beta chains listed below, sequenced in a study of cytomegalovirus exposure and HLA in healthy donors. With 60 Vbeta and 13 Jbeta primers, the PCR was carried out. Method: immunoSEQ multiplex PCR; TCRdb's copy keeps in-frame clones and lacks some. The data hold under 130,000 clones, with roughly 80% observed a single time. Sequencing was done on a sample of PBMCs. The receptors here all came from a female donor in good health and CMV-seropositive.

The DNA for the CDR3 is TGCGCCAGCAGCTTGGGTGATGTAGCAGAGGAGCAGTACTTC. This codes for CASSLGDVAEEQYF. The chain links TRBV5-1 to TRBJ2-7; D not certain. Looked up from germline, CDR1 is SGHRS and CDR2 is YFSETQ. The CDR3 consists of 14 residues. V was cut by 0 bases and J by 7 bases, with 14 bases left in between.

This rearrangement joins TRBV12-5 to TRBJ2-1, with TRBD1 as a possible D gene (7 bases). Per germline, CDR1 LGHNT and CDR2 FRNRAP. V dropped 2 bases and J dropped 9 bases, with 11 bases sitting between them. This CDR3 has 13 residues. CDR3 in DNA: TGTGCTAGTGGTTTGCCAGGGGGGAGTGAGCAGTTCTTC. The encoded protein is CASGLPGGSEQFF.

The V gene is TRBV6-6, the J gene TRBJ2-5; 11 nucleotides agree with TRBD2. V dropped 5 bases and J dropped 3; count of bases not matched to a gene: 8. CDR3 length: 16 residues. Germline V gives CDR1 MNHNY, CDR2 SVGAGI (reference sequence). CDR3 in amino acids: CASSPVTLAGEETQYF. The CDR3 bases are TGTGCCAGCAGTCCGGTAACACTAGCGGGGGAAGAGACCCAGTACTTC.

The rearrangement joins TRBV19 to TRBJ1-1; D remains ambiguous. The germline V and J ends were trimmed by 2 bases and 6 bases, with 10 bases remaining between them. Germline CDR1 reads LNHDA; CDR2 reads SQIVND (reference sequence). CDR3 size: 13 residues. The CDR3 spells CASSIPGIAEAFF. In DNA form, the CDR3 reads TGTGCCAGTAGTATACCCGGGATCGCTGAAGCTTTCTTT.

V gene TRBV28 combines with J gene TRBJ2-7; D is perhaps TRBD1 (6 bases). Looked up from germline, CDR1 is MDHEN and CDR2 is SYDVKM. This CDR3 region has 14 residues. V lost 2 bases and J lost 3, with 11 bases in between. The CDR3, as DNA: TGTGCCAGCAGTTTACCCCGCAGGGGCTACGAGCAGTACTTC. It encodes CASSLPRRGYEQYF.

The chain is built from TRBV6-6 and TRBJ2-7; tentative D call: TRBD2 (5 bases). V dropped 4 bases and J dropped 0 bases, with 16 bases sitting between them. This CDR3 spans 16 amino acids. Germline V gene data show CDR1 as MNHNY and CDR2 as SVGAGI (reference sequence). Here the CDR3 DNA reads TGTGCCAGCAGTTCTAGTGAGGGCCCGAGCTCCTACGAGCAGTACTTC. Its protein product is CASSSSEGPSSYEQYF.

CDR3 sequence (DNA): TGTGCCAGCAGTTACTCTCCGGGGGGCGGTGGCTACACCTTC. Encoded protein: CASSYSPGGGGYTF. The chain is built from TRBV6-5 and TRBJ1-2; D is possibly TRBD1 (6 bases). Per germline, CDR1 MNHEY and CDR2 SVGAGI. The CDR3 has 14 amino acids. Trimming stripped 0 bases from V and 7 bases from J, with 12 bases between.

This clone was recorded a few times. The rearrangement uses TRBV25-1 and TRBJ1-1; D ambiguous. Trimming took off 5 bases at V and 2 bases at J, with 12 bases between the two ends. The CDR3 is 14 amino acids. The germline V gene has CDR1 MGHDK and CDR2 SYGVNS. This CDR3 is CASSQTGLNTEAFF. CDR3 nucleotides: TGTGCCAGCAGTCAGACTGGGTTAAACACTGAAGCTTTCTTT.

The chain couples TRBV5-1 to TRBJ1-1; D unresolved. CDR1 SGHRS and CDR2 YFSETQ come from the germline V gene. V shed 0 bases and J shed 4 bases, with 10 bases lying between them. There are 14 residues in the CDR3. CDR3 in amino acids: CASSLVAGSTEAFF. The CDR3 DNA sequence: TGCGCCAGCAGCTTGGTTGCGGGGTCCACTGAAGCTTTCTTT.

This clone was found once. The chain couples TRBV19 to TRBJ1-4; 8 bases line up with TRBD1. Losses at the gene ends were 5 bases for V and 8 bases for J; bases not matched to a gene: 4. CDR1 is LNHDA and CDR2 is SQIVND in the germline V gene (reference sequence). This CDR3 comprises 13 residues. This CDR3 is CASSRGQGEKLFF. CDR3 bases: TGTGCCAGTAGTCGCGGACAGGGCGAAAAACTGTTTTTT.

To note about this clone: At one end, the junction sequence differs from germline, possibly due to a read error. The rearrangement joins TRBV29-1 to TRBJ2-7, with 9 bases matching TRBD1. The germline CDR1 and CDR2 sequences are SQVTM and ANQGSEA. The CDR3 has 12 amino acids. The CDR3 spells CSAGTGTGTTDF. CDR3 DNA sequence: TGCAGCGCCGGGACCGGGACAGGGACGACCGACTTC.

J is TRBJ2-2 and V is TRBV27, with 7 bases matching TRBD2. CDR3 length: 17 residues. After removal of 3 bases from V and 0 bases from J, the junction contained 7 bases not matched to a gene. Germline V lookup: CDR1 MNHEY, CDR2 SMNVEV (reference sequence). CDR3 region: CASSFQVLAANTGELFF. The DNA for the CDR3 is TGTGCCAGCAGTTTTCAGGTGCTAGCGGCGAACACCGGGGAGCTGTTTTTT.

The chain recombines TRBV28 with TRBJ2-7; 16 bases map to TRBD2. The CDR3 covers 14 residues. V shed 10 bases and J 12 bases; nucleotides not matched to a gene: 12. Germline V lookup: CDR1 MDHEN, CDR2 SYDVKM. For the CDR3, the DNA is TGTGCCATCACAGCCGGGACTAGCGGGAGGGCCCTGTACTTC. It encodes CAITAGTSGRALYF.

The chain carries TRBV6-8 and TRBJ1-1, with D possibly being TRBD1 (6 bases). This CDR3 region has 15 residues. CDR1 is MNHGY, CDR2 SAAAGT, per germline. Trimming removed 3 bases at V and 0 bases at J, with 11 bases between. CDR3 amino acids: CASSYHRVVNTEAFF. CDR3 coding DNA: TGTGCCAGCAGTTATCACAGGGTCGTGAACACTGAAGCTTTCTTT.

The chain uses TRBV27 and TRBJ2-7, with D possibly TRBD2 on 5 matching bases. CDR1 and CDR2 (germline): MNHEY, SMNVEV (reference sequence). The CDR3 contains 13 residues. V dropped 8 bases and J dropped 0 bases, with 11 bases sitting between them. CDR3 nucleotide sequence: TGTGCCAGCGCGCGGGCCGACTCCTACGAGCAGTACTTC. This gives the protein CASARADSYEQYF.

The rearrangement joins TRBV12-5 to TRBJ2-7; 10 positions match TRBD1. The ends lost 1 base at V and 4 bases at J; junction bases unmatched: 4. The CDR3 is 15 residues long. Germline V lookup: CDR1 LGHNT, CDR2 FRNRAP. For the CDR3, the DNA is TGTGCTAGTGGTTTGGGACCGGGACAGGGGTACGAGCAGTACTTC. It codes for CASGLGPGQGYEQYF.

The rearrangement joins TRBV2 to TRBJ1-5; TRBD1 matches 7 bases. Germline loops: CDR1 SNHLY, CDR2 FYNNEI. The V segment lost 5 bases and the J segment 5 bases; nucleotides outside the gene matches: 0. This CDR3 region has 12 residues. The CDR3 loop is CASSQGDQPQHF. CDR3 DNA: TGTGCCAGCAGTCAGGGGGATCAGCCCCAGCATTTT.

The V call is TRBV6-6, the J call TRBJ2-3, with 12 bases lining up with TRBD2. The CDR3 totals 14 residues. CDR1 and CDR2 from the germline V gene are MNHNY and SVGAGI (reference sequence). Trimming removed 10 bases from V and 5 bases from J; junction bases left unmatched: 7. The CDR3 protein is CAITRTSGEDTQYF. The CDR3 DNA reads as TGTGCCATCACCCGGACTAGCGGGGAAGATACGCAGTATTTT.

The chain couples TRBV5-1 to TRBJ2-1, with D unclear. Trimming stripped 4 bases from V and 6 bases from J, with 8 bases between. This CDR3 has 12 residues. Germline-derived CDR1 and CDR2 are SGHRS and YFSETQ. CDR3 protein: CASSVTSNEQFF. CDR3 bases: TGCGCCAGCAGCGTAACCAGCAATGAGCAGTTCTTC.

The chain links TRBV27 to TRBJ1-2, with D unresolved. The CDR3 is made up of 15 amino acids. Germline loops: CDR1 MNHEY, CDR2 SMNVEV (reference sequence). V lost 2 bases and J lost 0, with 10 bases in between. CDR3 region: CASSLRRPPNYGYTF. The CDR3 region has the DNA TGTGCCAGCAGTTTACGGAGGCCCCCTAACTATGGCTACACCTTC.

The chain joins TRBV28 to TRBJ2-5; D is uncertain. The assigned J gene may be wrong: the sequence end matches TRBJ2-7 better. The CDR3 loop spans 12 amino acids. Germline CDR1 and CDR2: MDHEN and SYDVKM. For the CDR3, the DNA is TGTGCCAGCAGTTTATTCTCCTACGAGCAGTACTTC. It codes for CASSLFSYEQYF.

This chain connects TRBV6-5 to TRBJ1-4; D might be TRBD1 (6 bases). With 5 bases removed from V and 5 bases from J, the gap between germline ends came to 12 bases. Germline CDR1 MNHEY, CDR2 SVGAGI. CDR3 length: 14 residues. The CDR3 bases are TGTGCCAGCAGTACCACAGGGTCCAATGAAAAACTGTTTTTT. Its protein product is CASSTTGSNEKLFF.

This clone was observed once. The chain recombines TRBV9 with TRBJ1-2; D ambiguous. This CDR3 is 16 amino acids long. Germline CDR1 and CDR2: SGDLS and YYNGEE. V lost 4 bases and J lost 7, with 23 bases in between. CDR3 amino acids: CASSRSAGREQGGYTF. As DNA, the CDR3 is TGTGCCAGCAGCCGCAGTGCCGGGAGGGAGCAAGGTGGCTACACCTTC.

CDR3 amino acids: CASSTGQGQPPLHF. CDR3 sequence (DNA): TGTGCCAGCAGCACCGGACAGGGGCAGCCACCCCTCCACTTT. The chain links TRBV7-2 to TRBJ1-6, with 9 bases identical to TRBD1. Losses at the gene ends were 5 bases for V and 11 bases for J; bases not matched to a gene: 7. This CDR3 contains 14 residues. Germline CDR1 reads SGHTA; CDR2 reads FQGNSA.

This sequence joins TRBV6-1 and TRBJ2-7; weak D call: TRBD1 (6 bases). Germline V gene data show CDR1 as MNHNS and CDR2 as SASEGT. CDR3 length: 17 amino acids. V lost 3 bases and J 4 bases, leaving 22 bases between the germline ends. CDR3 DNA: TGTGCCAGCAGTGAGATGTTATTGGGGGCGGTATCGTACGAGCAGTACTTC. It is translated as CASSEMLLGAVSYEQYF.

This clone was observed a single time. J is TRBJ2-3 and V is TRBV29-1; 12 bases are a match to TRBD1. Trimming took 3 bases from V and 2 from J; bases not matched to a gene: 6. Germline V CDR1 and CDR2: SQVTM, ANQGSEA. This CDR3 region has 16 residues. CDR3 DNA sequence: TGCAGCGTTGATGACCGGGACAGGGGGCACACAGATACGCAGTATTTT. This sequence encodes CSVDDRDRGHTDTQYF.

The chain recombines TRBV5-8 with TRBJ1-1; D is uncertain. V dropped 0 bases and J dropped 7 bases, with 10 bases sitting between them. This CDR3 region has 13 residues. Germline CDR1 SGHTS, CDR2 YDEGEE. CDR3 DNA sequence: TGTGCCAGCAGCTTGGTTGCTTACGGTGAAGCTTTCTTT. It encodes CASSLVAYGEAFF.

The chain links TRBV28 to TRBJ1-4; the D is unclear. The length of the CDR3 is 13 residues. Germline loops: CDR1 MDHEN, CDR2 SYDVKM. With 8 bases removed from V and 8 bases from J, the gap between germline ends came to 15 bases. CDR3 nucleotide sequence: TGTGCCAGCCTGGGCCGCCCGGAAGAAAAACTGTTTTTT. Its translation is CASLGRPEEKLFF.

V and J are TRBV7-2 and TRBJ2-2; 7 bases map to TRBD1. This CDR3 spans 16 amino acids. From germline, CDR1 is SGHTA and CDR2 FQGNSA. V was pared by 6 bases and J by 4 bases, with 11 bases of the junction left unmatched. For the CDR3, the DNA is TGTGCCAGCAGGCCCCAGACAGGGTGGGCCACCGGGGAGCTGTTTTTT. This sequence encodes CASRPQTGWATGELFF.

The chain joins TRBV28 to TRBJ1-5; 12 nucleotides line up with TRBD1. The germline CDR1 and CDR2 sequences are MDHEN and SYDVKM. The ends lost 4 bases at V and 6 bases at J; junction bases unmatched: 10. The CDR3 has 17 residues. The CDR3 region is CASSSSGTGGFGQPQHF. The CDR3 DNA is TGTGCCAGCAGTTCCTCCGGGACAGGGGGCTTTGGTCAGCCCCAGCATTTT.

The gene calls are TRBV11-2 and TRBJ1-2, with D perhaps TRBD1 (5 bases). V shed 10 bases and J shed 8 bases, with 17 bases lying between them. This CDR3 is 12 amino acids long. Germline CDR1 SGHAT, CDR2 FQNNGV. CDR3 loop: CAIPTDPWGYTF. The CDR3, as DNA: TGTGCCATCCCGACAGATCCTTGGGGCTACACCTTC.